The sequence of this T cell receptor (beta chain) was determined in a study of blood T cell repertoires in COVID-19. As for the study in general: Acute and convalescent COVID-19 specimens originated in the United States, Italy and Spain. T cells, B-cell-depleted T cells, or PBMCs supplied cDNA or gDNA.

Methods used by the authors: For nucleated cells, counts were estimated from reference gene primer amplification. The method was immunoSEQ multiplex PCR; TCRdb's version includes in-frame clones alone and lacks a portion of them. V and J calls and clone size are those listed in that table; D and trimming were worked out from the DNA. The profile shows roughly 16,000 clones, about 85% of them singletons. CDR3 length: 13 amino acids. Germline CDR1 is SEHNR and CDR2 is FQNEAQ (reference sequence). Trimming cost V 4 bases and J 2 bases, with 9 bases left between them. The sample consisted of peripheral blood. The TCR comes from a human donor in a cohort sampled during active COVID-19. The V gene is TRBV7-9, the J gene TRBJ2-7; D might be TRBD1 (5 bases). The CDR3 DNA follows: TGTGCCAGCAGCTCTAGGGGCACCTACGAGCAGTACTTC. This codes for CASSSRGTYEQYF.